One sample yielded the 11 T cell receptor beta chains listed below, sequenced in a study of T cells in Graves' hyperthyroidism and ophthalmopathy. TCR beta CDR3 sequences were amplified from RNA transcripts. With the HTBI primer set, the TCR CDR3 went through a first round of RT-PCR. TCRdb re-called the multiplex PCR reads with MiXCR, one entry per CDR3 protein. The sample yields hundreds of thousands of distinct CDR3 sequences, about 13% seen once. Sequencing was done on a sample of blood. These receptors all stem from a woman under 30 with Graves' hyperthyroidism.

This clonotype was seen repeatedly, ten times or more. V gene TRBV6-1 combines with J gene TRBJ2-1; D not resolved. V shed 5 bases and J shed 3 bases, with 17 bases lying between them. Germline CDR1 reads MNHNS; CDR2 reads SASEGT. This CDR3 comprises 16 residues. CDR3: CASSTGRPSFYNEQFF. Here the CDR3 DNA reads TGTGCCAGCAGTACGGGCAGACCCTCCTTCTACAATGAGCAGTTCTTC.

This sequence joins TRBV5-1 and TRBJ1-1; tentative D call: TRBD1 (6 bases). Trimming shortened V by 1 base and J by 3 bases, and 13 bases separated the two germline ends. CDR1 SGHRS and CDR2 YFSETQ come from the germline V gene. This CDR3 is built from 15 residues. The CDR3 spells CASSLTGGLHTEAFF. CDR3 DNA: TGCGCCAGCAGCTTGACCGGGGGGCTACACACTGAAGCTTTCTTT.

CDR3 sequence (DNA): TGCAGTGCCCCTTACCCCTCCCTGGGGGGCTACGAGCAGTACTTC. It encodes CSAPYPSLGGYEQYF. This chain connects TRBV20-1 to TRBJ2-7; D might be TRBD2 (6 bases). The CDR3 sequence is 15 residues long. Trimming took 6 bases from V and 3 from J, leaving 21 bases between them. Germline V gives CDR1 DFQATT, CDR2 SNEGSKA (reference sequence).

There are many counts of this clonotype. The chain combines TRBV28 with TRBJ2-3; D remains unclear. Germline assignment: CDR1 MDHEN and CDR2 SYDVKM. This CDR3 contains 11 residues. V was pared by 5 bases and J by 4 bases, with 4 bases between. The CDR3 loop reads CASSSPDTQYF. The CDR3 DNA follows: TGTGCCAGCAGTAGCCCAGATACGCAGTATTTT.

In this sample, this clonotype turned up many times. V is TRBV27 and J is TRBJ2-7, with 8 bases identical to TRBD1. J lost 0 bases, V lost 2 bases, and 6 bases had no gene match. The CDR3 runs to 16 residues. The germline V gene has CDR1 MNHEY and CDR2 SMNVEV (reference sequence). The CDR3, as DNA: TGTGCCAGCAGTTTACTGCAGGGGGCCCCCTCCTACGAGCAGTACTTC. Protein product: CASSLLQGAPSYEQYF.

This clonotype was seen at least ten times. V and J are TRBV7-2 and TRBJ2-1, with 12 nucleotides matching TRBD2. V lost 5 bases, J lost 8 bases, and 7 bases stayed unmatched. The CDR3 extends over 15 amino acids. Germline CDR1 is SGHTA and CDR2 is FQGNSA. CDR3 DNA sequence: TGTGCCAGCAGCCAGACTAGCGGGAGTCGAGATGAGCAGTTCTTC. Protein: CASSQTSGSRDEQFF.

This clonotype has at least ten counts. J is TRBJ1-5 and V is TRBV27; possible D gene TRBD1, 6 bases. The CDR3 spans 14 residues. CDR1 is MNHEY and CDR2 is SMNVEV in the germline V gene (reference sequence). The germline V and J ends were trimmed by 10 bases and 0 bases, with 13 bases remaining between them. DNA for the CDR3: TGTGCCAACAATAACAGGGTTAGCAATCAGCCCCAGCATTTT. Translating it yields CANNNRVSNQPQHF.

The chain carries TRBV19 and TRBJ1-2, with D hard to call. With 3 bases removed from V and 4 bases from J, the gap between germline ends came to 18 bases. Germline CDR1 is LNHDA and CDR2 is SQIVND (reference sequence). The CDR3 is 16 amino acids. This chain's CDR3 is CASSIEAAELFYGYTF. As DNA, the CDR3 is TGTGCCAGTAGTATCGAAGCGGCGGAGTTATTCTATGGCTACACCTTC. Full variable domain (outside the CDR3, taken from reference TRBV19 and TRBJ1-2): DGGITQSPKYLFRKEGQNVTLSCEQNLNHDAMYWYRQDPGQGLRLIYYSQIVNDFQKGDIAEGYSVSREKKESFPLTVTSAQKNPTAFYLCASSIEAAELFYGYTFGSGTRLTVV.

This chain connects TRBV5-1 to TRBJ2-5; possibly TRBD2 for D (6 bases). This CDR3 comprises 13 residues. The V end lost 4 bases, the J end lost 4 bases, and 11 bases lay between the germline ends. Germline CDR1 SGHRS, CDR2 YFSETQ. CDR3 protein: CASSGAGGETQYF. The DNA for the CDR3 is TGCGCCAGCAGCGGAGCGGGTGGAGAGACCCAGTACTTC.

In this sample, this clonotype turned up many times. The chain is built from TRBV28 and TRBJ2-5; 7 bases are a match to TRBD1. Germline CDR1 reads MDHEN; CDR2 reads SYDVKM. This CDR3 is 10 amino acids long. The trim removed 5 bases at V and 10 bases at J, leaving 1 base unmatched. CDR3 bases: TGTGCCAGCAGTCGGGACAGCCAGTACTTC. Its translation is CASSRDSQYF.

This clonotype occurred many times. Here the CDR3 reads CATGGGTDTGELFF. The DNA of the CDR3 is TGTGCCACGGGGGGGGGGACGGACACCGGGGAGCTGTTTTTT. The chain uses TRBV28 and TRBJ2-2, with TRBD2 identical over 8 bases. CDR1 MDHEN and CDR2 SYDVKM come from the germline V gene. This CDR3 comprises 14 residues. Trimming at V came to 10 bases and at J to 3 bases, leaving 7 bases not matched to a gene.